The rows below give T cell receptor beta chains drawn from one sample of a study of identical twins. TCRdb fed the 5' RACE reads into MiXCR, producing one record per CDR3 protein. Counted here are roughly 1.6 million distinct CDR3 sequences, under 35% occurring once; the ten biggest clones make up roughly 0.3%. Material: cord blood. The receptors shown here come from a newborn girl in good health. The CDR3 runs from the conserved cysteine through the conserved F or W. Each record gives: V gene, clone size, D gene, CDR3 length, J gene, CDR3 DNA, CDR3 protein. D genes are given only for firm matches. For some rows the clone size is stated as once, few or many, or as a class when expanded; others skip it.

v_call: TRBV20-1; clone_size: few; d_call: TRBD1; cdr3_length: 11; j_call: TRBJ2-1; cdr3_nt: TGCAGTGAGGGCAGGGGGAATGAGCAGTTCTTC; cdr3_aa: CSEGRGNEQFF
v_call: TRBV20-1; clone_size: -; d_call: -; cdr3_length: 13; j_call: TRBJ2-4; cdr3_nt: TGCAGTGCTGCGGGACTGGGCAAAAACACTCAGTACTTC; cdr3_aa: CSAAGLGKNTQYF
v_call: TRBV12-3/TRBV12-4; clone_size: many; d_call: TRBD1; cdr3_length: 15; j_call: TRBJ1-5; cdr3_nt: TGTGCCAGCAGTTTAAGGGGACAGGGCAATCAGCCCCAGCATTTT; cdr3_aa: CASSLRGQGNQPQHF
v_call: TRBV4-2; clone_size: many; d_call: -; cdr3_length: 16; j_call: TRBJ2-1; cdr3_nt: TGTGCCAGCAGCCCCGAGATGACTCTCGATTGGGGTGAGCAGTTCTTC; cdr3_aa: CASSPEMTLDWGEQFF
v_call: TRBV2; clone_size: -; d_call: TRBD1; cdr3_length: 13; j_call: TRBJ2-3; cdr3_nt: TGTGCCAGCTGGGACAGGGTAACAGATACGCAGTATTTT; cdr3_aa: CASWDRVTDTQYF
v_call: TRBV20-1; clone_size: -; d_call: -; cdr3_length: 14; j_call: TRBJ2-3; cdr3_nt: TGCAGTGCTAGAGAGCCAGTTCGCACAGATACGCAGTATTTT; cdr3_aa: CSAREPVRTDTQYF
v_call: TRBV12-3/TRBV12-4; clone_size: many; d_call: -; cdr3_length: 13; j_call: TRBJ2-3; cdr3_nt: TGTGCCAGCAGTTTGTTACCCCCAGATACGCAGTATTTT; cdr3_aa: CASSLLPPDTQYF
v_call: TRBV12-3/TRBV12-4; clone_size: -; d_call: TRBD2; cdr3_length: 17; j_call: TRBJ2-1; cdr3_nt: TGTGCCAGCAGCCCGAATTTTCAGCGGGGGTTCCAAGAGACCCAGTTCTTC; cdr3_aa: CASSPNFQRGFQETQFF
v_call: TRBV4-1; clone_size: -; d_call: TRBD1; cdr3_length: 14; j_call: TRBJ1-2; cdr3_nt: TGCGCCAGCAGCCCGGGACAGGGAGTCTGGGGCTACACCTTC; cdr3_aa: CASSPGQGVWGYTF
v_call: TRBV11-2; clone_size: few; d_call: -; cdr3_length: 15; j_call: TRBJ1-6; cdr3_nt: TGTGCCAGCAGCTTAGCCTCCCCGGATAATTCACCCCTCCACTTT; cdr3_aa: CASSLASPDNSPLHF
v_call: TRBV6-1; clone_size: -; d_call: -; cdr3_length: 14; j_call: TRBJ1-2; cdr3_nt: TGTGCCAGCAGTGTTTTAAGTGGGAACTATGGCTACACCTTC; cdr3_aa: CASSVLSGNYGYTF
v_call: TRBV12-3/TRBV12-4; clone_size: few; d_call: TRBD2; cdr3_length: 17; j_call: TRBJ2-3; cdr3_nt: TGTGCCAGCAGTTTTCGTGGACTAGCGGGTCACACAGATACGCAGTATTTT; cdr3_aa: CASSFRGLAGHTDTQYF
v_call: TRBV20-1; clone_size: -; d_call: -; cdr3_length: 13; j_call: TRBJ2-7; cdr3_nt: TGCGGGGCGGCCAGGCAACTTTCCTACGAGCAGTACTTC; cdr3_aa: CGAARQLSYEQYF
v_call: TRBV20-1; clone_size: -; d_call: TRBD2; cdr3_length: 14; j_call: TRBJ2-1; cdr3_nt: TGCAGTGCTAGAGCTCCTAGCGGGAGGAATGAGCAGTTCTTC; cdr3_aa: CSARAPSGRNEQFF
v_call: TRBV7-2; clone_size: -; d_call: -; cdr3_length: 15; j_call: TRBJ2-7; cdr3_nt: TGTGCCAGCAGCTTAGTACAGAGTATCTCCTACGAGCAGTACTTC; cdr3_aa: CASSLVQSISYEQYF
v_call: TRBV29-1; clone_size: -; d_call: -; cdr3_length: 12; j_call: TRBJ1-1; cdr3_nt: TGCAGCGTTGACGGGGGGCGTACTGAAGCTTTCTTT; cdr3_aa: CSVDGGRTEAFF
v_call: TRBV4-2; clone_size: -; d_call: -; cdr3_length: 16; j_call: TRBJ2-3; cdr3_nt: TGTGCCAGCAGCCAAGGGGCAGCGACTAGCACAGATACGCAGTATTTT; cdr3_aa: CASSQGAATSTDTQYF
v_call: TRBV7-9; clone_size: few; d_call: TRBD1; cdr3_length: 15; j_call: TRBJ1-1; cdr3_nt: TGTGCCAGCAGCTTCCGACAGGGCGTGAACACTGAAGCTTTCTTT; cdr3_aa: CASSFRQGVNTEAFF
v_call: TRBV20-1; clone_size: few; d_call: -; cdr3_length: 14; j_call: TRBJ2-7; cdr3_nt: TGCAGTGCTAGTTCCGGGAGCTCCTACAATGAGCAGTACTTC; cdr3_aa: CSASSGSSYNEQYF
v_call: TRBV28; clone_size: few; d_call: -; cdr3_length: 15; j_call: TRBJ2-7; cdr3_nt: TGTGCCAGCGGGGGGGCGGAGAAGAGCTCCTACGAGCAGTACTTC; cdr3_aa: CASGGAEKSSYEQYF
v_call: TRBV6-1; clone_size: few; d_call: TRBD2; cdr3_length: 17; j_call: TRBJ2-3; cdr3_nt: TGTGCCAGCAGGCCGGGACTAGCGTTTACTAGCACAGATACGCAGTATTTT; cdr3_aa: CASRPGLAFTSTDTQYF
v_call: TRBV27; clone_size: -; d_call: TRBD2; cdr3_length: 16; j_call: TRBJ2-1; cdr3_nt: TGTGCCAGCAGTCCTTGGACTAGCGGGAGGGAAGTGACCCAGTTCTTC; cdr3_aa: CASSPWTSGREVTQFF
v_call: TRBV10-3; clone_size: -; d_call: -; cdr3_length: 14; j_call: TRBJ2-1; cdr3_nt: TGTGCCATCAGGGGTAGGGATTCCTACAATGAGCAGTTCTTC; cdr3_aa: CAIRGRDSYNEQFF
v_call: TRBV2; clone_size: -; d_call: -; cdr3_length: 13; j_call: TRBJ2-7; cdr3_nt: TGTGCCAGCAGAGGGAAGGGCTCCTACGAGCAGTACTTC; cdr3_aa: CASRGKGSYEQYF
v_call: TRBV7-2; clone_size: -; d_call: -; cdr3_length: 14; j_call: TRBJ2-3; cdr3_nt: TGTGCCAGCAGCTTAGACACTAGGGCAGATACGCAGTATTTT; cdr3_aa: CASSLDTRADTQYF
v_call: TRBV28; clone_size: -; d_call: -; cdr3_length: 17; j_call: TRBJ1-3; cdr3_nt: TGTGCCAGCAGCCGTCGAGAGGGCCTCCTCTCTGGAAACACCATATATTTT; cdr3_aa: CASSRREGLLSGNTIYF
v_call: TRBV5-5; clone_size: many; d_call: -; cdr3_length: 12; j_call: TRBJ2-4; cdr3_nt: TGTGCCAGCAGCTTGATTGGGGGCATTCAGTACTTC; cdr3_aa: CASSLIGGIQYF
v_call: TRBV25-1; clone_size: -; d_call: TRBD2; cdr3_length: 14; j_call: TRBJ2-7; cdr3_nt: TGTGCCAGCAGTGAATACGGGGGGTGGTACGAGCAGTACTTC; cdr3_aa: CASSEYGGWYEQYF
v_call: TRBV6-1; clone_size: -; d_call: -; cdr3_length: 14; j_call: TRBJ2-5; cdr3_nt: TGTGCCAGCAGGTCCAGGGGGAGGCAAGAGACCCAGTACTTC; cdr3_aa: CASRSRGRQETQYF
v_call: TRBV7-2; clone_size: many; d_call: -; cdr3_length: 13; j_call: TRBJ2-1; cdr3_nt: TGTGCCAGCAGCTTAGAAGGCGGCCCCATTGAGTTCTTC; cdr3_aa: CASSLEGGPIEFF
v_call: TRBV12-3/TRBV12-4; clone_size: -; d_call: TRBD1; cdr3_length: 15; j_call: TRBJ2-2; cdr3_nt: TGTGCCAGCAGGAGGACAGGGGAGGTCACCGGGGAGCTGTTTTTT; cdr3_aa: CASRRTGEVTGELFF
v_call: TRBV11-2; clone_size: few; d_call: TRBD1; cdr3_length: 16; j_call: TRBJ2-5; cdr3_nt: TGTGCCAGCAGCTTAGTCCCAGGGGGCTTGCAAGAGACCCAGTACTTC; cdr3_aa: CASSLVPGGLQETQYF
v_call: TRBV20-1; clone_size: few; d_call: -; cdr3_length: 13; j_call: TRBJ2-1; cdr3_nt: TGCAGTGCAAAAGAGAGGCGCTACAATGAGCAGTTCTTC; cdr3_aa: CSAKERRYNEQFF
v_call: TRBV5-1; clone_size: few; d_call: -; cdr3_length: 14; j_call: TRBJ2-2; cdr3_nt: TGCGCCAGCAGCTTTTTGGAGCGAACCGGGGAGCTGTTTTTT; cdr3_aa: CASSFLERTGELFF
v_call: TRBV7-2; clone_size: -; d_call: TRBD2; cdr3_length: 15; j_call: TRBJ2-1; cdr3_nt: TGTGCCAGCAGCTTAGCGGGACTAGAATACAATGAGCAGTTCTTC; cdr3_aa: CASSLAGLEYNEQFF
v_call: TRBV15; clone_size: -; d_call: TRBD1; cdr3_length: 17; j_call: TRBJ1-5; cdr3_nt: TGTGCCACCAGCAGAGAAGGGACAGGGTGGGGCAATCAGCCCCAGCATTTT; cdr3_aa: CATSREGTGWGNQPQHF
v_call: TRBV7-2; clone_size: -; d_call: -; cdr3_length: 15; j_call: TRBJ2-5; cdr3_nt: TGTGCCAGCAGCTTAGGCCTAGCGTGGGGAGAGACCCAGTACTTC; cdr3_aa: CASSLGLAWGETQYF
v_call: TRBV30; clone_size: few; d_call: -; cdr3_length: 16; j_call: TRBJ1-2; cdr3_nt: TGTGCCTGGAGTGTACTCGGGGAAGGACCGGCATATGGCTACACCTTC; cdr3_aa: CAWSVLGEGPAYGYTF
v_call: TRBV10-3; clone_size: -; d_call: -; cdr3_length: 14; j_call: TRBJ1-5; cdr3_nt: TGTGCCATCAGTGGGCAGGGCAAAAATCAGCCCCAGCATTTT; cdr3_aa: CAISGQGKNQPQHF
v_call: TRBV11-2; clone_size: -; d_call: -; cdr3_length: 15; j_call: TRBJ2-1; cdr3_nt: TGTGCCAGCAGCTTAGAGGACTACCGGTACAATGAGCAGTTCTTC; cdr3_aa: CASSLEDYRYNEQFF
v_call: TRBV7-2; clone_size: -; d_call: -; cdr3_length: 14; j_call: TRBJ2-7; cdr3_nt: TGTGCCAGCAGCTTAGGAGGGGGTACGGGCGAGCAGTACTTC; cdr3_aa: CASSLGGGTGEQYF
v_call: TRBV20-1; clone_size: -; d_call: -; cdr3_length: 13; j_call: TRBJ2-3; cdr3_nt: TGCAGTGGAGGACAGCCTAGCACAGATACGCAGTATTTT; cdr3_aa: CSGGQPSTDTQYF